Below, 14 T cell receptor beta chains from the same sample are listed, as sequenced in a study of glioma-infiltrating T cells. Amplification of TCR alpha and beta CDR3 regions from RNA used iRepertoire nested multiplex PCR. One entry per CDR3 protein, called by TCRdb with MiXCR from the multiplex PCR reads. The profile shows 90,000 to 100,000 distinct CDR3 sequences, around 37% of them singletons. The sequenced material came from glioma tissue, nonneoplastic brain tissue, or PBMCs (not recorded which). The source of these receptors is a human donor with low-grade glioma or glioblastoma, undergoing nonglioma brain surgery, or in good health (not recorded which).

Written as DNA, the CDR3 is TGTGCCAGCAGTCCAGCGGGAGGATACAATGAGCAGTTCTTC. It encodes CASSPAGGYNEQFF. The gene calls are TRBV27 and TRBJ2-1; 9 bases agree with TRBD2. CDR3 length: 14 amino acids. In germline, CDR1 is MNHEY, CDR2 SMNVEV (reference sequence). V trimming: 5 bases; J trimming: 4 bases; junction bases outside the gene matches: 3.

This clonotype occurred many times. The chain joins TRBV25-1 to TRBJ2-7; unclear D gene. V lost 1 base, J lost 3 bases, and 7 bases lay in between. This CDR3 has 13 amino acids. Per germline, CDR1 MGHDK and CDR2 SYGVNS. The DNA for the CDR3 is TGTGCCAGCAGTGAATTCCAAGGCTACGAGCAGTACTTC. Encoded protein: CASSEFQGYEQYF.

This clonotype showed up many times. V is TRBV20-1 and J is TRBJ1-3; D gene uncertain. CDR3 length equals 15 residues. V shed 3 bases and J shed 0 bases, with 12 bases lying between them. The germline CDR1 and CDR2 sequences are DFQATT and SNEGSKA (reference sequence). The CDR3 loop reads CSASKGLDSGNTIYF. As DNA, the CDR3 is TGCAGTGCTAGCAAGGGATTAGACTCTGGAAACACCATATATTTT.

This clonotype was found many times. This chain connects TRBV11-3 to TRBJ2-1; 7 bases fit TRBD2. Germline values: CDR1 SGHNT, CDR2 YENEEA. V lost 1 base, J lost 9 bases, and 3 bases stayed unmatched. This CDR3 has 13 residues. In nucleotides, the CDR3 is TGTGCCAGCAGCTTAGCGGGAGGCAGTGAGCAGTTCTTC. Residues: CASSLAGGSEQFF.

This clonotype has more than one count but fewer than ten. In nucleotides, the CDR3 is TGTGCCAGCAGCTCGGGGTGGGACCTCAGGGAGCAGTACTTC. It yields the protein CASSSGWDLREQYF. This sequence joins TRBV5-5 and TRBJ2-7; D is tentatively TRBD1 or TRBD2 (5 bases each). Germline V lookup: CDR1 SGHKS, CDR2 YYEKEE (reference sequence). This CDR3 comprises 14 residues. The V gene lost 3 bases and the J gene lost 7 bases, with 17 bases spanning the gap.

The J gene is TRBJ2-1, the V gene TRBV7-2, with 14 bases identical to TRBD2. Looked up from germline, CDR1 is SGHTA and CDR2 is FQGNSA. With V trimmed by 5 bases and J by 8 bases, 11 bases remained unmatched. The CDR3 is made up of 17 amino acids. In DNA form, the CDR3 reads TGTGCCAGCAGCGGACGGACTAGCGGGGGGCTAACCTATGAGCAGTTCTTC. It translates to CASSGRTSGGLTYEQFF.

This clonotype came up a few times. The chain carries TRBV5-4 and TRBJ2-1, with 7 bases identical to TRBD1. Germline V gene lookup returns CDR1 SGHNT and CDR2 YYREEE (reference sequence). V shed 4 bases and J 4 bases; nucleotides not matched to a gene: 5. The CDR3 totals 14 residues. CDR3 nucleotides: TGTGCCAGCAGCCCCTCAGGGGGTTACAATGAGCAGTTCTTC. It translates to CASSPSGGYNEQFF. Filled out from reference TRBV5-4 and TRBJ2-1, the complete variable domain reads ETGVTQSPTHLIKTRGQQVTLRCSSQSGHNTVSWYQQALGQGPQFIFQYYREEENGRGNFPPRFSGLQFPNYSSELNVNALELDDSALYLCASSPSGGYNEQFFGPGTRLTVL.

This clonotype was counted ten times or more. The chain couples TRBV20-1 to TRBJ2-3, with D possibly TRBD2 on 6 matching bases. Trimming took 5 bases from V and 4 from J, leaving 19 bases between them. The CDR3 contains 15 residues. Per the germline V gene, CDR1 is DFQATT and CDR2 is SNEGSKA (reference sequence). The CDR3 region has the DNA TGCAGTGCTGAAGGGGCTAGCGCGGATCCAGATACGCAGTATTTT. Translating it yields CSAEGASADPDTQYF.

This clonotype turned up a few times. V is TRBV30 and J is TRBJ1-3; D gene uncertain. V was cut by 0 bases and J by 7 bases, with 13 bases left in between. CDR3 length: 14 amino acids. Germline CDR1 and CDR2: GTSNPN and SVGIG (reference sequence). CDR3 DNA sequence: TGTGCCTGGAGTGTACCTGGCAGTGTGAACACCATATATTTT. Its translation is CAWSVPGSVNTIYF.

Comment on this clonotype: This is likely a read error, given that the CDR3 carries no conserved phenylalanine or tryptophan at its end. J is TRBJ2-7 and V is TRBV20-1, with TRBD2 matching over 9 bases. The V segment lost 7 bases and the J segment 5 bases; nucleotides outside the gene matches: 9. In germline, CDR1 is DFQATT, CDR2 SNEGSKA (reference sequence). The CDR3 is 13 residues long. In DNA form, the CDR3 reads TGCAGTGTTAGTGCGGGAGGGCCGGACGAGCAGTACCTC. This sequence encodes CSVSAGGPDEQYL.

The chain recombines TRBV29-1 with TRBJ1-4, with D perhaps matching TRBD1 (5 bases). Germline V lookup: CDR1 SQVTM, CDR2 ANQGSEA. Trimming removed 5 bases at V and 10 bases at J, with 23 bases between. The length of the CDR3 is 15 residues. CDR3 sequence (DNA): TGCAGCGTTACCCGGGGCCAGTCTCCACCTGGAAAACTGTTTTTT. It specifies CSVTRGQSPPGKLFF.

This chain uses TRBV20-1 with TRBJ2-7; TRBD1 aligns across 10 bases. This CDR3 has 12 residues. V dropped 8 bases and J dropped 2; count of bases not matched to a gene: 3. CDR1 is DFQATT and CDR2 is SNEGSKA in the germline V gene (reference sequence). The DNA of the CDR3 is TGCAGTACCGGACAGGGGGCCTACGAGCAGTACTTC. Its translation: CSTGQGAYEQYF.

This clonotype was observed at least ten times. The V gene is TRBV29-1, the J gene TRBJ2-1; no reliable D call. V was trimmed by 6 bases and J by 3 bases, leaving 12 bases between them. Looked up from germline, CDR1 is SQVTM and CDR2 is ANQGSEA. The CDR3 spans 13 residues. DNA for the CDR3: TGCAGCGTCGCCCCAGGACGCTACAATGAGCAGTTCTTC. Its translation is CSVAPGRYNEQFF.

The chain uses TRBV5-5 and TRBJ2-3; 8 bases are shared with TRBD1. The trim removed 0 bases at V and 3 bases at J, leaving 3 bases unmatched. Germline loops: CDR1 SGHKS, CDR2 YYEKEE (reference sequence). This CDR3 contains 15 residues. For the CDR3, the DNA is TGTGCCAGCAGCTTGGGCAGGGGGCGGACAGATACGCAGTATTTT. This translates into CASSLGRGRTDTQYF.